The present entry profiles one T cell receptor (beta chain) with its context. The record originates from a study of cytomegalovirus exposure and HLA in healthy donors. V was shortened by 0 bases and J by 7 bases, with 9 bases between the two germline ends. Germline assignment: CDR1 MNHEY and CDR2 SVGAGI. This CDR3 has 13 residues. Vbeta (60) and Jbeta (13) primers were used in the PCR. Clones were read by immunoSEQ multiplex PCR, and TCRdb kept only the in-frame ones, dropping some. The sample contains roughly 120,000 clones, about 78% of which appear only once. Source material: PBMCs. The sequence came from a woman aged 40-49 years in good health and CMV-seropositive. J is TRBJ1-1 and V is TRBV6-5, with D possibly matching TRBD1 (6 bases). As DNA, the CDR3 is TGTGCCAGCAGTTACTCTTGGACAGATGAAGCTTTCTTT. Translated: CASSYSWTDEAFF.